This T cell receptor beta chain originates from a study of T cell responses to AZD1222 COVID-19 vaccine. Investigators merged groups given second doses at roughly 4 or roughly 12 weeks. Only a few counts were recorded for this clone. Its antigen is as yet unknown. The CDR3 is 15 residues long. Germline V lookup: CDR1 MNHNY, CDR2 SVGAGI (reference sequence). V lost 6 bases and J lost 6; bases outside the gene matches: 11. Produced via immunoSEQ multiplex PCR; TCRdb's table is partial and in-frame only. The data contain approximately 170,000 clones, around 88% of them singletons. Study findings and constraints: Spike was spanned by vaccine-associated CD4 TCRs, with dominance at 160-218 and 743-854. Baseline antibody screening turned up just a handful of seropositive AZD1222 recipients. A rise in Spike-specific TCR breadth and depth followed two AZD1222 doses.

This receptor was obtained from an adult who received the AZD1222 COVID-19 vaccine. V is TRBV6-6 and J is TRBJ1-5; TRBD1 matches 7 bases. The sequencing used peripheral blood, collected 28 days after the second AZD1222 dose. The CDR3 protein is CASRGRGDSGQPQHF. CDR3 in DNA: TGTGCCAGCAGGGGCAGGGGGGACTCGGGTCAGCCCCAGCATTTT.